Listed below are T cell receptor beta chains from one sample, sequenced in a study of blood T cell repertoires in COVID-19. Some clones are missing from TCRdb's copy, which holds only in-frame ones; the method was immunoSEQ multiplex PCR. The data hold around 250,000 clones, with around 90% observed a single time. The source material was peripheral blood. These receptors all come from a woman aged 55-70 years with COVID-19, enrolled during active disease. The CDR3 runs from the conserved cysteine through the conserved F or W. Each record gives: V gene, clone size, D gene, J gene, CDR3 protein, CDR3 DNA. A D gene is named only where the DNA matches it firmly. A clone size is listed for some rows: how often the clone was seen (once, few, many), or a class if it is expanded.

v_gene: TRBV5-1; abundance: NA; d_gene: NA; j_gene: TRBJ2-3; CDR3aa: CASSLDPGSTDTQYF; CDR3nt: TGCGCCAGCAGCTTAGACCCGGGAAGCACAGATACGCAGTATTTT
v_gene: TRBV9; abundance: NA; d_gene: NA; j_gene: TRBJ1-5; CDR3aa: CASSFAGSSNQPQHF; CDR3nt: TGTGCCAGCAGCTTCGCCGGGAGTAGCAATCAGCCCCAGCATTTT
v_gene: TRBV7-8; abundance: once; d_gene: NA; j_gene: TRBJ2-2; CDR3aa: CASSYRVSGELFF; CDR3nt: TGTGCCAGCAGCTACAGGGTTTCCGGGGAGCTGTTTTTT
v_gene: TRBV7-2; abundance: NA; d_gene: TRBD1; j_gene: TRBJ1-2; CDR3aa: CASSFGTGANYGYTF; CDR3nt: TGTGCCAGCAGCTTTGGGACAGGGGCCAACTATGGCTACACCTTC
v_gene: TRBV5-6; abundance: once; d_gene: TRBD1; j_gene: TRBJ2-5; CDR3aa: CASSADRGGETQYF; CDR3nt: TGTGCCAGCAGCGCAGACAGGGGGGGAGAGACCCAGTACTTC
v_gene: TRBV19; abundance: NA; d_gene: TRBD1; j_gene: TRBJ1-4; CDR3aa: CASSRDSDNEKLFF; CDR3nt: TGTGCCAGTAGTCGGGACAGCGACAATGAAAAACTGTTTTTT
v_gene: TRBV10-3; abundance: NA; d_gene: NA; j_gene: TRBJ1-2; CDR3aa: CAISDRDTGYTF; CDR3nt: TGTGCCATCAGTGACAGGGACACTGGCTACACCTTC
v_gene: TRBV11-3; abundance: NA; d_gene: TRBD1; j_gene: TRBJ1-1; CDR3aa: CASSPGQSAEAFF; CDR3nt: TGTGCCAGCAGCCCGGGACAGAGCGCTGAAGCTTTCTTT
v_gene: TRBV9; abundance: NA; d_gene: NA; j_gene: TRBJ1-1; CDR3aa: CASSVEGGAEAFF; CDR3nt: TGTGCCAGCAGCGTAGAGGGGGGGGCCGAAGCTTTCTTT
v_gene: TRBV4-3; abundance: NA; d_gene: TRBD1; j_gene: TRBJ1-2; CDR3aa: CASSQSKSRTGGDNYGYTF; CDR3nt: TGCGCCAGCAGCCAATCCAAAAGCCGGACAGGGGGTGATAACTATGGCTACACCTTC
v_gene: TRBV11-2; abundance: NA; d_gene: NA; j_gene: TRBJ1-2; CDR3aa: CASSLAHVRQSNYGYTF; CDR3nt: TGTGCCAGCAGCTTAGCCCATGTGCGGCAGAGCAACTATGGCTACACCTTC
v_gene: TRBV10-3; abundance: NA; d_gene: TRBD1; j_gene: TRBJ2-3; CDR3aa: CAIRGTGDTDTQYF; CDR3nt: TGTGCCATCAGGGGGACAGGGGACACAGATACGCAGTATTTT
v_gene: TRBV6-5; abundance: once; d_gene: NA; j_gene: TRBJ1-2; CDR3aa: CASRGTPVGYTF; CDR3nt: TGTGCCAGCAGGGGCACCCCGGTCGGCTACACCTTC
v_gene: TRBV11-3; abundance: NA; d_gene: NA; j_gene: TRBJ2-7; CDR3aa: CASSFGGLSEQYF; CDR3nt: TGTGCCAGCAGCTTTGGCGGGCTCTCCGAGCAGTACTTC
v_gene: TRBV2; abundance: NA; d_gene: TRBD1; j_gene: TRBJ1-2; CDR3aa: CASSDQGAQYGYTF; CDR3nt: TGTGCCAGCAGTGATCAGGGGGCGCAGTATGGCTACACCTTC
v_gene: TRBV27; abundance: NA; d_gene: NA; j_gene: TRBJ1-2; CDR3aa: CASSLGRRYGYTF; CDR3nt: TGTGCCAGCAGTCTTGGGAGACGGTATGGCTACACCTTC
v_gene: TRBV5-4; abundance: NA; d_gene: TRBD2; j_gene: TRBJ2-7; CDR3aa: CASSRGGREAYEQYF; CDR3nt: TGTGCCAGCAGCCGGGGGGGCAGGGAGGCCTACGAGCAGTACTTC
v_gene: TRBV9; abundance: NA; d_gene: NA; j_gene: TRBJ1-2; CDR3aa: CASSGPLKGPHDYGYTF; CDR3nt: TGTGCCAGCAGCGGACCCCTGAAGGGGCCTCACGACTATGGCTACACCTTC
v_gene: TRBV19; abundance: NA; d_gene: TRBD2; j_gene: TRBJ2-1; CDR3aa: CASNLGGGTYNEQFF; CDR3nt: TGTGCCTCCAACCTCGGCGGGGGGACCTACAATGAGCAGTTCTTC
v_gene: TRBV12-2; abundance: once; d_gene: NA; j_gene: TRBJ1-3; CDR3aa: CASRLDRNSGNTIYF; CDR3nt: TGTGCAAGTCGCTTAGACAGGAACTCTGGAAACACCATATATTTT
v_gene: TRBV7-9; abundance: NA; d_gene: NA; j_gene: TRBJ1-4; CDR3aa: CASSRSWGGNEKLFF; CDR3nt: TGTGCCAGCAGCCGGTCGTGGGGCGGAAACGAAAAACTGTTTTTT
v_gene: TRBV5-1; abundance: NA; d_gene: TRBD1; j_gene: TRBJ2-5; CDR3aa: CASTKTGTEETQYF; CDR3nt: TGCGCCAGCACCAAAACCGGGACAGAAGAGACCCAGTACTTC
v_gene: TRBV5-1; abundance: once; d_gene: NA; j_gene: TRBJ2-5; CDR3aa: CASSPSLQETQYF; CDR3nt: TGCGCCAGCAGCCCGAGCCTCCAAGAGACCCAGTACTTC
v_gene: TRBV5-4; abundance: NA; d_gene: NA; j_gene: TRBJ2-3; CDR3aa: CASSVTSTDTQYF; CDR3nt: TGTGCCAGCAGCGTCACTAGCACAGATACGCAGTATTTT
v_gene: TRBV3-1/TRBV3-2; abundance: NA; d_gene: TRBD2; j_gene: TRBJ2-3; CDR3aa: CASSQESRRGITDTQYF; CDR3nt: TGTGCCAGCAGCCAAGAGTCTCGGCGGGGGATCACAGATACGCAGTATTTT
v_gene: TRBV9; abundance: few; d_gene: NA; j_gene: TRBJ1-1; CDR3aa: CASSVETMNTEAFF; CDR3nt: TGTGCCAGCAGCGTAGAGACTATGAACACTGAAGCTTTCTTT
v_gene: TRBV19; abundance: NA; d_gene: TRBD1; j_gene: TRBJ1-2; CDR3aa: CASSRTGNYGYTF; CDR3nt: TGTGCCAGTAGTAGGACAGGGAACTATGGCTACACCTTC
v_gene: TRBV3-1/TRBV3-2; abundance: NA; d_gene: TRBD1; j_gene: TRBJ1-5; CDR3aa: CASSPTGSNQPQHF; CDR3nt: TGTGCCAGCAGCCCGACAGGGAGCAATCAGCCCCAGCATTTT
v_gene: TRBV7-3; abundance: NA; d_gene: TRBD2; j_gene: TRBJ2-2; CDR3aa: CASRLLAGGIGELFF; CDR3nt: TGTGCCAGCAGATTACTAGCGGGGGGTATCGGGGAGCTGTTTTTT
v_gene: TRBV19; abundance: NA; d_gene: NA; j_gene: TRBJ1-4; CDR3aa: CASSMEGTYLQKLFF; CDR3nt: TGTGCCAGTAGCATGGAGGGGACGTATTTGCAAAAACTGTTTTTT
v_gene: TRBV9; abundance: NA; d_gene: NA; j_gene: TRBJ1-1; CDR3aa: CASSLAPESGAFF; CDR3nt: TGTGCCAGCAGCTTAGCTCCCGAGTCGGGAGCTTTCTTT
v_gene: TRBV19; abundance: NA; d_gene: TRBD1; j_gene: TRBJ2-1; CDR3aa: CASTDRGVYNEQFF; CDR3nt: TGTGCCAGCACCGACAGGGGGGTTTACAATGAGCAGTTCTTC
v_gene: TRBV6-5; abundance: NA; d_gene: NA; j_gene: TRBJ2-7; CDR3aa: CASRLDGGSSSEQYF; CDR3nt: TGTGCCAGCAGGCTCGACGGAGGATCATCCTCCGAGCAGTACTTC
v_gene: TRBV7-9; abundance: NA; d_gene: TRBD1; j_gene: TRBJ1-4; CDR3aa: CASRLSQGVEKLFF; CDR3nt: TGTGCCAGCAGGCTAAGCCAGGGGGTGGAAAAACTGTTTTTT
v_gene: TRBV2; abundance: NA; d_gene: NA; j_gene: TRBJ1-2; CDR3aa: CASSDGVAARVTF; CDR3nt: TGTGCCAGCAGTGATGGGGTTGCAGCCAGGGTCACCTTC
v_gene: TRBV7-2; abundance: NA; d_gene: TRBD2; j_gene: TRBJ2-1; CDR3aa: CASSPGAGENSYNEQFF; CDR3nt: TGTGCCAGCAGCCCCGGTGCGGGGGAAAACTCCTACAATGAGCAGTTCTTC
v_gene: TRBV6-5; abundance: NA; d_gene: TRBD1; j_gene: TRBJ1-2; CDR3aa: CASSYGTGKGYGYTF; CDR3nt: TGTGCCAGCAGTTACGGGACAGGGAAGGGGTATGGCTACACCTTC
v_gene: TRBV30; abundance: once; d_gene: NA; j_gene: TRBJ1-1; CDR3aa: CAWRIPGEAFF; CDR3nt: TGTGCCTGGAGGATACCAGGAGAAGCTTTCTTT
v_gene: TRBV5-4; abundance: NA; d_gene: TRBD2; j_gene: TRBJ2-3; CDR3aa: CASSLKGSGGPSTDTQYF; CDR3nt: TGTGCCAGCAGCTTGAAAGGGAGCGGGGGGCCCTCCACAGATACGCAGTATTTT
v_gene: TRBV19; abundance: NA; d_gene: NA; j_gene: TRBJ1-1; CDR3aa: CASSNLGANTEAFF; CDR3nt: TGTGCCAGTAGTAATTTGGGAGCGAACACTGAAGCTTTCTTT
v_gene: TRBV9; abundance: NA; d_gene: TRBD2; j_gene: TRBJ2-1; CDR3aa: CASSMGLAGREQFF; CDR3nt: TGTGCCAGCAGCATGGGACTAGCGGGGAGAGAGCAGTTCTTC
v_gene: TRBV29-1; abundance: NA; d_gene: TRBD1; j_gene: TRBJ1-5; CDR3aa: CSVTTGTGIGQPQHF; CDR3nt: TGCAGCGTAACTACCGGGACAGGGATCGGTCAGCCCCAGCATTTT
v_gene: TRBV10-3; abundance: NA; d_gene: NA; j_gene: TRBJ2-2; CDR3aa: CAIRKEPNTGELFF; CDR3nt: TGTGCCATCAGGAAGGAGCCGAACACCGGGGAGCTGTTTTTT
v_gene: TRBV10-3; abundance: NA; d_gene: NA; j_gene: TRBJ1-2; CDR3aa: CAISGLSGASNYGYTF; CDR3nt: TGTGCCATCAGTGGCCTGAGTGGGGCCTCTAACTATGGCTACACCTTC
v_gene: TRBV5-4; abundance: NA; d_gene: NA; j_gene: TRBJ2-7; CDR3aa: CASSLGQGTLSYEQYF; CDR3nt: TGTGCCAGCAGCTTGGGCCAGGGGACCCTCTCCTACGAGCAGTACTTC
v_gene: TRBV5-4; abundance: once; d_gene: NA; j_gene: TRBJ2-1; CDR3aa: CASSVLANEQFF; CDR3nt: TGTGCCAGCAGCGTCTTAGCTAATGAGCAGTTCTTC
v_gene: TRBV5-6; abundance: NA; d_gene: TRBD1; j_gene: TRBJ1-3; CDR3aa: CASSLTSGTGSGNTIYF; CDR3nt: TGTGCCAGCAGCTTGACCTCCGGGACAGGCTCTGGAAACACCATATATTTT
v_gene: TRBV2; abundance: NA; d_gene: TRBD1; j_gene: TRBJ1-5; CDR3aa: CASSAGTAYSNQPQHF; CDR3nt: TGTGCCAGCAGTGCCGGGACAGCCTATAGCAATCAGCCCCAGCATTTT
v_gene: TRBV7-2; abundance: NA; d_gene: TRBD1; j_gene: TRBJ1-6; CDR3aa: CASSHRTGESTKGSPLHF; CDR3nt: TGTGCCAGCAGCCACAGGACAGGGGAAAGTACAAAGGGCTCACCCCTCCACTTT
v_gene: TRBV2; abundance: NA; d_gene: NA; j_gene: TRBJ1-6; CDR3aa: CASTGTFNSPLHF; CDR3nt: TGTGCCAGCACAGGGACTTTTAATTCACCCCTCCACTTT
v_gene: TRBV19; abundance: NA; d_gene: NA; j_gene: TRBJ1-1; CDR3aa: CASRRPSPNTEAFF; CDR3nt: TGTGCCAGTAGGCGGCCTAGCCCGAACACTGAAGCTTTCTTT
v_gene: TRBV6-5; abundance: NA; d_gene: TRBD1; j_gene: TRBJ1-2; CDR3aa: CASRSGQGNYGYTF; CDR3nt: TGTGCCAGCAGATCGGGACAGGGGAACTATGGCTACACCTTC
v_gene: TRBV5-6; abundance: once; d_gene: NA; j_gene: TRBJ2-7; CDR3aa: CASRNREGVYEQYF; CDR3nt: TGTGCCAGCAGAAACAGGGAGGGGGTCTACGAGCAGTACTTC
v_gene: TRBV18; abundance: NA; d_gene: NA; j_gene: TRBJ2-7; CDR3aa: CASSPGGYEQYF; CDR3nt: TGTGCCAGCTCACCTGGAGGCTACGAGCAGTACTTC
v_gene: TRBV4-2; abundance: NA; d_gene: NA; j_gene: TRBJ1-2; CDR3aa: CASSQDLVNYGYTF; CDR3nt: TGTGCCAGCAGCCAAGATCTAGTTAACTATGGCTACACCTTC
v_gene: TRBV12-3/TRBV12-4; abundance: once; d_gene: NA; j_gene: TRBJ1-2; CDR3aa: CASSTESNYGYTF; CDR3nt: TGTGCCAGCAGTACGGAGTCTAACTATGGCTACACCTTC
v_gene: TRBV7-6; abundance: NA; d_gene: NA; j_gene: TRBJ1-3; CDR3aa: CASSSNREGRDTIYF; CDR3nt: TGTGCCAGCAGCTCTAACAGGGAAGGTAGAGACACCATATATTTT
v_gene: TRBV30; abundance: NA; d_gene: NA; j_gene: TRBJ1-4; CDR3aa: CAWSPGIVGEKLFF; CDR3nt: TGTGCCTGGAGTCCTGGTATAGTTGGTGAAAAACTGTTTTTT
v_gene: TRBV27; abundance: NA; d_gene: NA; j_gene: TRBJ1-2; CDR3aa: CASSRGRGGYGYTF; CDR3nt: TGTGCCAGCAGTCGGGGACGGGGAGGGTATGGCTACACCTTC